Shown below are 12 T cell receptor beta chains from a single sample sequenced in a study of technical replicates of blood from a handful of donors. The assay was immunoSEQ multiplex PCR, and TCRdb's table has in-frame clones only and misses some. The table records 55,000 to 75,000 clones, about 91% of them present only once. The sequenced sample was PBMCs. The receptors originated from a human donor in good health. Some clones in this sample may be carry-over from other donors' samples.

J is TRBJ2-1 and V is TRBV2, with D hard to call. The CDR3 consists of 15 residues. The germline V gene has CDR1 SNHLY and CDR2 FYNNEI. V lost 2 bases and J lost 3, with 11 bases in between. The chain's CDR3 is CASSESPPLYNEQFF. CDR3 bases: TGTGCCAGCAGTGAATCCCCCCCCCTCTACAATGAGCAGTTCTTC.

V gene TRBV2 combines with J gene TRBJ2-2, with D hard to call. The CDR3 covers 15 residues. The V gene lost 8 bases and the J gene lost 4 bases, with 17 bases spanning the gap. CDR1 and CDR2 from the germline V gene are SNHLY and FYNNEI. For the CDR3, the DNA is TGTGCCAGCGCTAGTGGTAACTACTTCACCGGGGAGCTGTTTTTT. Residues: CASASGNYFTGELFF.

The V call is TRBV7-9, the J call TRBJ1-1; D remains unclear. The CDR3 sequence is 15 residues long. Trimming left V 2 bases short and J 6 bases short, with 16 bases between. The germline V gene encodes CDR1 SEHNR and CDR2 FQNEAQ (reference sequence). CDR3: CASSLKLSGYPEAFF. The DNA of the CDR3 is TGTGCCAGCAGCTTAAAGCTATCTGGTTACCCTGAAGCTTTCTTT. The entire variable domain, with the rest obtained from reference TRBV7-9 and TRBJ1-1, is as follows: DTGVSQNPRHKITKRGQNVTFRCDPISEHNRLYWYRQTLGQGPEFLTYFQNEAQLEKSRLLSDRFSAERPKGSFSTLEIQRTEQGDSAMYLCASSLKLSGYPEAFFGQGTRLTVV.

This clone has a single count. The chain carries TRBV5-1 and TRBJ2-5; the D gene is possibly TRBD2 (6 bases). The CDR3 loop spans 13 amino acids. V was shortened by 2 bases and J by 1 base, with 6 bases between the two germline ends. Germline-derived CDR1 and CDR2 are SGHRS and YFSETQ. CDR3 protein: CASSFGSQETQYF. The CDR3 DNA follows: TGCGCCAGCAGCTTCGGGAGCCAAGAGACCCAGTACTTC.

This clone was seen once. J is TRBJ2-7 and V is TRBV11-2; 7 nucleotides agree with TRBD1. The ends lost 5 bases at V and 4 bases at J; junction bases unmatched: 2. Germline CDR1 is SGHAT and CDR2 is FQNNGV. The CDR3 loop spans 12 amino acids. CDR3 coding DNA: TGTGCCAGCAGCCCACAGGGGTACGAGCAGTACTTC. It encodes CASSPQGYEQYF.

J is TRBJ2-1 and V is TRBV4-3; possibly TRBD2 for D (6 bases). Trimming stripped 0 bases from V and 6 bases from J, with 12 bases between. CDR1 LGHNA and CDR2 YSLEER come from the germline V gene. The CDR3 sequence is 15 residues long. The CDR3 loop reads CASSQDGLAINEQFF. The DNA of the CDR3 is TGCGCCAGCAGCCAAGATGGGCTAGCGATCAATGAGCAGTTCTTC.

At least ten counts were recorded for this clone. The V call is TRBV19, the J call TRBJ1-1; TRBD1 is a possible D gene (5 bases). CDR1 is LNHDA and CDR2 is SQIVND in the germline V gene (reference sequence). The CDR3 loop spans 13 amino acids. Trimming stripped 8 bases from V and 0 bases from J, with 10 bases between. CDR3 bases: TGTGCCAGTCGGGGGACCGTGAACACTGAAGCTTTCTTT. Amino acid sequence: CASRGTVNTEAFF.

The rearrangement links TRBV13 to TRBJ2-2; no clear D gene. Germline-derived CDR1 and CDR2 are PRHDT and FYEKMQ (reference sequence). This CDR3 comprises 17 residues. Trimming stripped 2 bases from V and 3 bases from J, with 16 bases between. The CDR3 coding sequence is TGTGCCAGCAGCTTACCGGAGATACGACCCCACACCGGGGAGCTGTTTTTT. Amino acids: CASSLPEIRPHTGELFF.

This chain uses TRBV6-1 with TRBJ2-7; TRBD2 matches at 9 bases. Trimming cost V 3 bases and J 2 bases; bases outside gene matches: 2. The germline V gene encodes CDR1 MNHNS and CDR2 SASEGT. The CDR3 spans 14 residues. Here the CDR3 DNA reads TGTGCCAGCAGTGAGCGGGGGGGGCCCTACGAGCAGTACTTC. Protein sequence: CASSERGGPYEQYF.

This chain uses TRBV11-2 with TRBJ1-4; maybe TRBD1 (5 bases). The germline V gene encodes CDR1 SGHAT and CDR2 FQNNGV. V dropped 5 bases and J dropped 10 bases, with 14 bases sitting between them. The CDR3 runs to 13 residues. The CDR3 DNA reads TGTGCCAGCAGCCCCGTGGGGGGAGGAAAACTGTTTTTT. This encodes CASSPVGGGKLFF.

CDR3 nucleotide sequence: TGCGCCAGCAGCCCGAGGCTGGATGAGCAGTTCTTC. Translated, it gives CASSPRLDEQFF. The chain links TRBV4-1 to TRBJ2-1; D ambiguous. CDR3 length: 12 amino acids. Trimming took 4 bases from V and 8 from J, leaving 9 bases between them. Per the germline V gene, CDR1 is MGHRA and CDR2 is YSYEKL.

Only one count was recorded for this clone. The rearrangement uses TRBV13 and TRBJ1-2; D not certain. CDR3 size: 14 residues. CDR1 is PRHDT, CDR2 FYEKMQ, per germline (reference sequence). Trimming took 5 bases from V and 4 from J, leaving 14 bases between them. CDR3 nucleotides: TGTGCCAGCAGCCCGACGGACGGGATCTATGGCTACACCTTC. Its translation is CASSPTDGIYGYTF.